The T cell receptor (beta chain) under discussion was sequenced for a study of spatial heterogeneity in lung cancer. Across the study: Alpha-chain detections were consistently fewer than beta-chain detections among the sequences. Within raw reads, each unique TCR and UMI combination appeared on average more than ten times.

Turning to this clonotype: The antigen remains undetermined.

Unique molecular identifiers, one per molecule, were present on every TCR cDNA molecule. A single record per CDR3 protein comes from TCRdb applying MiXCR to the 5' RACE reads. The profile covers tens of thousands of distinct CDR3 sequences, with roughly 12% appearing a single time and about 40% taken by the ten largest. Indicated time point: sample taken at primary tumor resection. Extraction of whole RNA from tumor, nontumor lung or frozen PBMC preceded unsorted sequencing. The study, taken as a whole, reports: Ubiquitous, expanded tumor-derived TCRs were more frequently observed in blood at resection than at follow-up.

Germline CDR1 and CDR2: DFQATT and SNEGSKA (reference sequence). V was shortened by 0 bases and J by 7 bases, with 13 bases between the two germline ends. The CDR3 totals 13 residues. The rearrangement uses TRBV20-1 and TRBJ2-7; D may correspond to TRBD1 or TRBD2 (6 bases each). The clonotype originates from a male donor with early-stage non-small cell lung cancer. This specimen was PBMCs, taken at surgery. The CDR3 DNA is TGCAGTGCTAGAGATTTCGGGGGCCGGGAGCAGTACTTC. Translated, it gives CSARDFGGREQYF.